Listed below are T cell receptor beta chains from one sample, sequenced in a study of blood T cell repertoires in COVID-19. Some clones are missing from TCRdb's copy, which holds only in-frame ones; the method was immunoSEQ multiplex PCR. The sample includes some 150,000 clones, about 84% of them seen just once. Sequencing used peripheral blood. Receptors were obtained from a woman aged 80 or over in a cohort sampled during active or convalescent COVID-19. The CDR3 runs from the conserved cysteine through the conserved F or W. The order of the fields is D gene, clone size, V gene, J gene, CDR3 protein, CDR3 DNA. D genes are given only for firm matches. Where a row states a size, it is once, few, many or the class of an expanded clone; other rows omit it.

D: .; size: .; V: TRBV19; J: TRBJ1-2; CDR3: CASSLFEEFGYGYTF; DNA: TGTGCCAGTAGTCTTTTTGAGGAGTTTGGGTATGGCTACACCTTC
D: TRBD1; size: .; V: TRBV7-2; J: TRBJ1-3; CDR3: CASSLGQIGNTIYF; DNA: TGTGCCAGCAGCCTGGGACAGATTGGAAACACCATATATTTT
D: .; size: .; V: TRBV5-4; J: TRBJ1-2; CDR3: CASSWGRGQGYTF; DNA: TGTGCCAGCAGCTGGGGTAGGGGTCAAGGCTACACCTTC
D: .; size: .; V: TRBV10-3; J: TRBJ2-3; CDR3: CAISESGTTLTDTQYF; DNA: TGTGCCATCAGTGAGTCAGGAACTACCCTCACAGATACGCAGTATTTT
D: .; size: .; V: TRBV6-1; J: TRBJ1-1; CDR3: CASSDTGGHLNTEAFF; DNA: TGTGCCAGCAGTGATACGGGAGGACACTTGAACACTGAAGCTTTCTTT
D: .; size: .; V: TRBV27; J: TRBJ2-1; CDR3: CASSLYGGSSYNEQFF; DNA: TGTGCCAGCAGTTTATACGGCGGGTCCTCCTACAATGAGCAGTTCTTC
D: .; size: .; V: TRBV5-5; J: TRBJ1-1; CDR3: CASSLLQQNTEAFF; DNA: TGTGCCAGCAGCTTGTTACAGCAGAACACTGAAGCTTTCTTT
D: TRBD1; size: .; V: TRBV19; J: TRBJ1-2; CDR3: CASSITPGGYGYTF; DNA: TGTGCCAGTAGTATCACTCCAGGGGGGTATGGCTACACCTTC
D: .; size: .; V: TRBV11-1; J: TRBJ2-1; CDR3: CASSSLPYNEQFF; DNA: TGTGCCAGCAGCTCCCTCCCTTACAATGAGCAGTTCTTC
D: .; size: .; V: TRBV2; J: TRBJ2-7; CDR3: CASSLQSYEQYF; DNA: TGTGCCAGCAGTTTACAGAGCTACGAGCAGTACTTC
D: TRBD2; size: once; V: TRBV28; J: TRBJ2-1; CDR3: CASSSGTSGFNEQFF; DNA: TGTGCCAGCAGCTCCGGGACTAGCGGGTTCAATGAGCAGTTCTTC
D: TRBD1; size: once; V: TRBV28; J: TRBJ2-3; CDR3: CASRSTGLTDTQYF; DNA: TGTGCCAGCAGATCGACAGGGTTGACAGATACGCAGTATTTT
D: .; size: .; V: TRBV21-1; J: TRBJ2-7; CDR3: CASSPGLAGVWEQYF; DNA: TGTGCCAGCAGCCCCGGGCTAGCGGGGGTCTGGGAGCAGTACTTC
D: TRBD1; size: .; V: TRBV6-6; J: TRBJ2-7; CDR3: CASSPGTGFSYEQYF; DNA: TGTGCCAGCAGTCCCGGGACAGGCTTCTCCTACGAGCAGTACTTC
D: TRBD2; size: .; V: TRBV5-1; J: TRBJ2-4; CDR3: CASSKQGTSGGQNIQYF; DNA: TGCGCCAGCAGCAAACAAGGGACTAGCGGGGGGCAAAACATTCAGTACTTC
D: TRBD1; size: .; V: TRBV2; J: TRBJ1-4; CDR3: CASHRDRASINEKLFF; DNA: TGTGCCAGCCACCGGGACAGGGCGTCCATTAATGAAAAACTGTTTTTT
D: .; size: few; V: TRBV2; J: TRBJ2-1; CDR3: CASTTLPSSYNEQFF; DNA: TGTGCCAGCACTACCCTACCGAGCTCCTACAATGAGCAGTTCTTC
D: .; size: .; V: TRBV28; J: TRBJ1-4; CDR3: CASSLGPEKLFF; DNA: TGTGCCAGCAGTTTGGGGCCGGAAAAACTGTTTTTT
D: .; size: .; V: TRBV7-9; J: TRBJ2-5; CDR3: CASSLTRQGRGETQYF; DNA: TGTGCCAGCAGCTTGACCCGGCAGGGAAGGGGAGAGACCCAGTACTTC
D: TRBD1; size: .; V: TRBV6-5; J: TRBJ2-7; CDR3: CASTKDRPYEQYF; DNA: TGTGCCAGCACCAAGGACAGGCCCTACGAGCAGTACTTC
D: TRBD1; size: .; V: TRBV19; J: TRBJ1-6; CDR3: CASSVGTGTNSPLHF; DNA: TGTGCCAGTAGCGTCGGGACAGGGACTAATTCACCCCTCCACTTT
D: TRBD1; size: .; V: TRBV5-1; J: TRBJ2-1; CDR3: CASSTGVYEQFF; DNA: TGCGCCAGCAGCACAGGGGTGTATGAGCAGTTCTTC
D: .; size: few; V: TRBV5-5; J: TRBJ2-6; CDR3: CASSFAQISGANVLTF; DNA: TGTGCCAGCAGCTTTGCACAGATCTCTGGGGCCAACGTCCTGACTTTC
D: TRBD1; size: .; V: TRBV7-6; J: TRBJ1-2; CDR3: CASSLGDRRSIGYTF; DNA: TGTGCCAGCAGCTTAGGGGACAGGCGGAGCATCGGCTACACCTTC
D: .; size: .; V: TRBV7-8; J: TRBJ1-2; CDR3: CASSLQATPYGYTF; DNA: TGTGCCAGCAGCTTACAGGCGACCCCCTATGGCTACACCTTC
D: TRBD1; size: .; V: TRBV7-9; J: TRBJ1-6; CDR3: CASSFRQGSPLHF; DNA: TGTGCCAGCAGCTTCAGACAGGGTTCACCCCTCCACTTT
D: .; size: .; V: TRBV27; J: TRBJ1-5; CDR3: CASRTLGQPQHF; DNA: TGTGCCAGCAGAACCCTAGGCCAGCCCCAGCATTTT
D: .; size: .; V: TRBV19; J: TRBJ1-5; CDR3: CASTYSHNQPQHF; DNA: TGTGCCAGTACGTACAGCCACAATCAGCCCCAGCATTTT
D: .; size: .; V: TRBV2; J: TRBJ2-5; CDR3: CASELLKETQYF; DNA: TGTGCCAGCGAGCTACTAAAAGAGACCCAGTACTTC
D: .; size: .; V: TRBV6-5; J: TRBJ2-3; CDR3: CASSQASTDTQYF; DNA: TGTGCCAGCAGTCAGGCTTCCACAGATACGCAGTATTTT
D: .; size: .; V: TRBV4-1; J: TRBJ1-2; CDR3: CASSQNRVASYGYTF; DNA: TGCGCCAGCAGCCAAAACAGGGTCGCGAGCTATGGCTACACCTTC
D: .; size: .; V: TRBV7-8; J: TRBJ2-2; CDR3: CASSPPRVAGELFF; DNA: TGTGCCAGCAGCCCCCCCAGGGTAGCCGGGGAGCTGTTTTTT
D: TRBD1; size: .; V: TRBV12-3/TRBV12-4; J: TRBJ1-2; CDR3: CASSRGQGGGYTF; DNA: TGTGCCAGCAGTAGAGGACAGGGTGGGGGCTACACCTTC
D: .; size: .; V: TRBV18; J: TRBJ1-2; CDR3: CASSPGLNYGYTF; DNA: TGTGCCAGCTCCCCAGGACTGAACTATGGCTACACCTTC
D: .; size: once; V: TRBV19; J: TRBJ1-2; CDR3: CASKPPTRGFYGYTF; DNA: TGTGCCAGTAAGCCTCCGACGAGAGGATTCTATGGCTACACCTTC
D: TRBD1; size: .; V: TRBV19; J: TRBJ2-4; CDR3: CASSIVSGGKNIQYF; DNA: TGTGCCAGTAGTATAGTTTCAGGGGGCAAAAACATTCAGTACTTC
D: TRBD2; size: .; V: TRBV5-1; J: TRBJ2-3; CDR3: CASTIGGAGPDTQYF; DNA: TGCGCCAGCACCATCGGGGGGGCGGGCCCAGATACGCAGTATTTT
D: TRBD2; size: .; V: TRBV28; J: TRBJ2-7; CDR3: CASKGLAGHYEQYF; DNA: TGTGCCAGCAAGGGACTAGCGGGACACTACGAGCAGTACTTC
D: TRBD2; size: .; V: TRBV6-1; J: TRBJ2-6; CDR3: CASSVGLVAGANVLTF; DNA: TGTGCCAGCAGTGTGGGACTAGTGGCTGGGGCCAACGTCCTGACTTTC
D: .; size: .; V: TRBV5-6; J: TRBJ1-3; CDR3: CASSLDGGLRGTIYF; DNA: TGTGCCAGCAGCTTGGATGGCGGACTGCGGGGCACCATATATTTT
D: .; size: .; V: TRBV5-1; J: TRBJ2-7; CDR3: CASSFTGKSYEQYF; DNA: TGCGCCAGCAGCTTCACAGGGAAGAGCTACGAGCAGTACTTC
D: .; size: .; V: TRBV11-2; J: TRBJ1-1; CDR3: CASSLVSGVVAEAFF; DNA: TGTGCCAGCAGCTTAGTCTCAGGGGTCGTAGCTGAAGCTTTCTTT
D: .; size: many; V: TRBV21-1; J: TRBJ1-2; CDR3: CASSKRRDCLRGYTF; DNA: TGTGCCAGCAGCAAAAGGAGGGATTGTTTGAGGGGCTACACCTTC
D: TRBD1; size: .; V: TRBV5-1; J: TRBJ1-2; CDR3: CASSMGQGDGYTF; DNA: TGCGCCAGCAGCATGGGACAGGGCGATGGCTACACCTTC
D: .; size: .; V: TRBV5-6; J: TRBJ1-1; CDR3: CASSFYSMNTEAFF; DNA: TGTGCCAGCAGCTTTTACAGCATGAACACTGAAGCTTTCTTT